These 19 T cell receptor beta chains originate from one sample sequenced in a study of T cells in Graves' hyperthyroidism and ophthalmopathy. Amplified TCR beta CDR3 regions derived from RNA transcripts. TCR CDR3 regions were first amplified by RT-PCR with HTBI primers. A single record per CDR3 protein comes from TCRdb applying MiXCR to the multiplex PCR reads. Among some 500,000 distinct CDR3 sequences listed, more than 15% were seen once. The sequenced material came from blood. Receptors originate from a woman in her twenties or thirties with Graves' ophthalmopathy.

This clonotype showed up just a few times. This chain uses TRBV12-3 or TRBV12-4 with TRBJ1-5; no firm D call. V was cut by 1 base and J by 0 bases, with 13 bases left in between. The CDR3 loop spans 17 amino acids. This chain's CDR3 is CASSLGIGHPSNQPQHF. CDR3 DNA: TGTGCCAGCAGTTTAGGGATCGGGCATCCTAGCAATCAGCCCCAGCATTTT.

The CDR3 DNA reads TGCGCCAGCCGCCTCTCTCACGAGCAGTACTTC. Translated, it gives CASRLSHEQYF. The chain couples TRBV5-1 to TRBJ2-7; the D is unclear. The CDR3 extends over 11 amino acids. CDR1 is SGHRS and CDR2 is YFSETQ in the germline V gene. V was cut by 7 bases and J by 5 bases, with 10 bases left in between.

There are many counts of this clonotype. The chain links TRBV12-3 or TRBV12-4 to TRBJ1-1; D call uncertain. This CDR3 is 13 amino acids long. V was shortened by 3 bases and J by 2 bases, with 7 bases between the two germline ends. CDR3 nucleotide sequence: TGTGCCAGCAGTTTGGTGGCAAACACTGAAGCTTTCTTT. It specifies CASSLVANTEAFF.

This clonotype was seen more than once but under ten times. The chain links TRBV29-1 to TRBJ2-6; TRBD2 aligns across 8 bases. This CDR3 contains 17 residues. After removal of 0 bases from V and 0 bases from J, the junction contained 4 bases not matched to a gene. In germline, CDR1 is SQVTM, CDR2 ANQGSEA. CDR3 nucleotide sequence: TGCAGCGTTGAAGATGGGGCGGGGGGCTCTGGGGCCAACGTCCTGACTTTC. Translated: CSVEDGAGGSGANVLTF. Supplemented by reference TRBV29-1 and TRBJ2-6, the full variable domain reads SAVISQKPSRDICQRGTSLTIQCQVDSQVTMMFWYRQQPGQSLTLIATANQGSEATYESGFVIDKFPISRPNLTFSTLTVSNMSPEDSSIYLCSVEDGAGGSGANVLTFGAGSRLTVL.

This rearrangement joins TRBV6-1 to TRBJ1-5; tentative D call: TRBD1 (5 bases). V was trimmed by 2 bases and J by 3 bases, leaving 11 bases between them. Germline V gene data show CDR1 as MNHNS and CDR2 as SASEGT. The CDR3 totals 15 residues. For the CDR3, the DNA is TGTGCCAGCAGTGAATACGGGGGAGACAATCAGCCCCAGCATTTT. Its protein product is CASSEYGGDNQPQHF.

There are many counts of this clonotype. The chain links TRBV12-3 or TRBV12-4 to TRBJ1-2, with D perhaps TRBD1 (5 bases). Trimming pared 3 bases from V and 2 bases from J, leaving 10 bases between. The CDR3 length is 14 residues. CDR3 DNA: TGTGCCAGCAGTTTCGTCCAGGGAAACTATGGCTACACCTTC. It specifies CASSFVQGNYGYTF.

The chain has TRBV2 and TRBJ2-1, with 10 bases fitting TRBD2. CDR1 and CDR2 from the germline V gene are SNHLY and FYNNEI. Unmatched junction bases numbered 5, after V lost 5 bases and J lost 1 base. The CDR3 is 16 amino acids. CDR3 DNA: TGTGCCAGCAGTCCCAAAGCGGGAGGGTCCTACAATGAGCAGTTCTTC. This gives the protein CASSPKAGGSYNEQFF.

V is TRBV6-2 or TRBV6-3 and J is TRBJ1-4; possible D gene TRBD1, 5 bases. There are 16 residues in the CDR3. Trimming removed 0 bases from V and 8 bases from J, with 16 bases in between. Germline CDR1 is MNHEY and CDR2 is SVGEGT. The CDR3 loop is CASSYSYPTDSEKLFF. For the CDR3, the DNA is TGTGCCAGCAGTTACTCCTACCCGACAGACAGCGAAAAACTGTTTTTT.

This clonotype was counted a few times. An end of the junction does not agree with germline; a read error may underlie this. The CDR3 here is CTSTEGGQGAYEQYF. The CDR3 DNA is TGTACCAGCACCGAAGGGGGACAGGGGGCCTACGAGCAGTACTTC. The chain combines TRBV6-1 with TRBJ2-7; 11 nucleotides line up with TRBD1. The CDR3 runs to 15 residues. The germline gives CDR1 MNHNS, CDR2 SASEGT.

Concerning this clonotype itself: Possible read error: a much larger clone is one base away. The CDR3 here is CASSSRRETQFF. The DNA for the CDR3 is TGTGCCAGCAGCTCACGCCGGGAGACCCAGTTCTTC. The genes are TRBV11-1 and TRBJ2-1, with TRBD2 as a possible D gene (6 bases). The CDR3 runs 12 residues. The germline CDR1 and CDR2 sequences are SGHAT and FQDESV (reference sequence). Trimming removed 4 bases at V and 13 bases at J, with 14 bases between.

This clonotype was picked up many times. The V call is TRBV30, the J call TRBJ1-1; the D gene is possibly TRBD1 (5 bases). This CDR3 comprises 14 residues. V shed 1 base and J shed 1 base, with 10 bases lying between them. Germline assignment: CDR1 GTSNPN and CDR2 SVGIG (reference sequence). The CDR3 DNA reads TGTGCCTGGAGTGCAGGGCAGGGGAACACTGAAGCTTTCTTT. Amino acid sequence: CAWSAGQGNTEAFF.

The CDR3 coding sequence is TGCGCCAGCAGCCAAGGTCCCACTGACACAGATACGCAGTATTTT. Its protein product is CASSQGPTDTDTQYF. The chain carries TRBV4-3 and TRBJ2-3; D is unclear. The germline gives CDR1 LGHNA, CDR2 YSLEER. Trimming cost V 1 base and J 2 bases, with 10 bases left between them. This CDR3 has 15 amino acids.

Details on this clonotype: This clone may be a read error of a much larger clone one base away. DNA of the CDR3: TGTGCCTGGAATATATCCGGGACAGGGGACGAGCAGTACTTC. It is translated as CAWNISGTGDEQYF. V and J are TRBV30 and TRBJ2-7; 10 bases are shared with TRBD1. Germline V gives CDR1 GTSNPN, CDR2 SVGIG (reference sequence). V dropped 4 bases and J dropped 5; count of bases not matched to a gene: 8. The CDR3 is 14 amino acids.

In its sample, this clonotype was seen many times. This rearrangement joins TRBV6-1 to TRBJ1-1, with D unresolved. This CDR3 spans 14 amino acids. V lost 7 bases and J 0 bases, leaving 12 bases between the germline ends. Germline CDR1 and CDR2: MNHNS and SASEGT. The CDR3: CASTWSEVNTEAFF. Written as DNA, the CDR3 is TGTGCCAGCACCTGGAGTGAGGTGAACACTGAAGCTTTCTTT.

Many counts were recorded for this clonotype. The chain recombines TRBV27 with TRBJ2-1; D tentatively reads TRBD1 or TRBD2 (6 bases each). Germline assignment: CDR1 MNHEY and CDR2 SMNVEV (reference sequence). Trimming shortened V by 6 bases and J by 8 bases, and 11 bases separated the two germline ends. The CDR3 has 12 residues. The CDR3 loop is CASSKRGDEQFF. Here the CDR3 DNA reads TGTGCCAGCAGCAAGAGGGGGGATGAGCAGTTCTTC.

The chain employs TRBV13 and TRBJ2-7, with D possibly TRBD1 on 6 matching bases. Deletions cut 4 bases from V and 5 bases from J, with 12 bases between. The CDR3 has 13 amino acids. Germline assignment: CDR1 PRHDT and CDR2 FYEKMQ (reference sequence). The CDR3 loop is CASSSIQGNEQYF. The CDR3 nucleotides read TGTGCCAGCAGCTCTATACAGGGAAACGAGCAGTACTTC.

The chain has TRBV12-3 or TRBV12-4 and TRBJ1-4, with no clear D. V was clipped by 0 bases and J by 5 bases, with 7 bases between them. The CDR3 spans 14 residues. CDR3 nucleotide sequence: TGTGCCAGCAGTTTAGCGTTCAGAAATGAAAAACTGTTTTTT. Encoded protein: CASSLAFRNEKLFF.

This clonotype was recorded many times. The chain has TRBV28 and TRBJ2-7; 8 bases match TRBD1. Trimming removed 5 bases from V and 3 bases from J; junction bases left unmatched: 6. From germline, CDR1 is MDHEN and CDR2 SYDVKM. The length of the CDR3 is 14 residues. CDR3 coding DNA: TGTGCCAGCAGTGGCGACAGGGGATTCTACGAGCAGTACTTC. This translates into CASSGDRGFYEQYF.

This clonotype was recorded at least ten times. This chain connects TRBV6-2 or TRBV6-3 to TRBJ2-1, with TRBD2 identical over 9 bases. This CDR3 comprises 18 residues. V dropped 7 bases and J dropped 2; count of bases not matched to a gene: 15. The germline CDR1 and CDR2 sequences are MNHEY and SVGEGT. The CDR3 here is CASTSWASGKSPYNEQFF. For the CDR3, the DNA is TGTGCCAGCACGTCTTGGGCTAGCGGGAAGAGCCCCTACAATGAGCAGTTCTTC.